Presented here are 7 T cell receptor beta chains from one specimen sequenced in a study of OX40 agonist ivuxolimab in advanced cancers. The data were produced by immunoSEQ multiplex PCR, yet TCRdb's version contains in-frame clones alone and is incomplete. The profile shows 50,000 to 70,000 clones, approximately 90% of them singletons. Sequenced material: CD4+ or CD8+ T cells sorted from blood, taken in a trial of the OX40 agonist ivuxolimab. Receptors originate from an adult with an advanced solid tumor such as melanoma, head and neck, liver or kidney cancer.

The rearrangement joins TRBV6-4 to TRBJ2-3; D unresolved. Trimming removed 3 bases from V and 1 base from J, with 5 bases in between. The CDR3 is 13 amino acids. The V gene's germline CDR1 is MRHNA and CDR2 SNTAGT. CDR3 sequence reads: CASSEWGTDTQYF. For the CDR3, the DNA is TGTGCCAGCAGTGAGTGGGGCACAGATACGCAGTATTTT.

The rearrangement uses TRBV15 and TRBJ2-1; 12 positions agree with TRBD2. Germline CDR1 and CDR2: LNHNV and YYDKDF (reference sequence). This CDR3 is built from 13 residues. The V gene end was trimmed by 6 bases and the J gene end by 7 bases; junction bases not matched to a gene: 1. CDR3 in DNA: TGTGCCACCAGGACTAGCGGGAGAAATGAGCAGTTCTTC. It yields the protein CATRTSGRNEQFF.

The chain carries TRBV13 and TRBJ2-7, with a weak D call TRBD1 (7 bases). The germline gives CDR1 PRHDT, CDR2 FYEKMQ (reference sequence). Trimming removed 5 bases from V and 1 base from J, with 18 bases in between. The CDR3 extends over 16 amino acids. CDR3 amino acids: CASSLRSGGGSYEQYF. DNA of the CDR3: TGTGCCAGCAGCCTCCGGTCAGGGGGAGGATCCTACGAGCAGTACTTC.

The V gene is TRBV13, the J gene TRBJ2-7, with TRBD1 matching 8 bases. The J segment lost 7 bases and the V segment lost 0 bases, leaving 5 bases of the junction unmatched. This CDR3 region has 14 residues. Per germline, CDR1 PRHDT and CDR2 FYEKMQ (reference sequence). The CDR3 loop reads CASSLGRRGREQYF. CDR3 DNA: TGTGCCAGCAGCTTAGGTCGCAGGGGGCGTGAGCAGTACTTC.

The rearrangement joins TRBV5-4 to TRBJ1-2; 9 nucleotides agree with TRBD1. The CDR3 loop spans 15 amino acids. Germline V gene data show CDR1 as SGHNT and CDR2 as YYREEE (reference sequence). J was trimmed by 0 bases and V by 4 bases; bases with no gene match: 4. The CDR3 is CASSGRDRANYGYTF. The CDR3 region has the DNA TGTGCCAGCAGCGGACGGGACAGGGCTAACTATGGCTACACCTTC.

This clone came up a few times. V and J are TRBV6-1 and TRBJ1-1; D gene uncertain. Germline assignment: CDR1 MNHNS and CDR2 SASEGT. This CDR3 is built from 14 residues. The V gene lost 4 bases and the J gene lost 3 bases, with 12 bases spanning the gap. In DNA, the CDR3 is TGTGCCAGCAGTGGTGGCAGCTCATACACTGAAGCTTTCTTT. Residues: CASSGGSSYTEAFF.

A few counts support this clone. V is TRBV7-9 and J is TRBJ1-1; perhaps TRBD1 as D (6 bases). Germline assignment: CDR1 SEHNR and CDR2 FQNEAQ (reference sequence). CDR3 length: 14 amino acids. V lost 5 bases and J 2 bases, leaving 12 bases between the germline ends. For the CDR3, the DNA is TGTGCCAGCAGCCCCGGGACACTTAACACTGAAGCTTTCTTT. This translates into CASSPGTLNTEAFF.